The 15 T cell receptor beta chains listed next were all sequenced from one sample in a study of T-cell memory formation after mild COVID-19. TCRdb reprocessed the 5' RACE reads with MiXCR, giving one entry per CDR3 protein. The sample comprises roughly 350,000 distinct CDR3 sequences, more than 20% of which are singletons, and approximately 12% rests with the top ten. Sequenced input: PBMCs or a T cell subset sorted from them (not recorded which). Receptors were obtained from an adult woman who had mild COVID-19 (a few samples of this study predate the infection). Cell type and time point are not known.

This clonotype appeared a few times. The junction departs from the called germline gene at one end, perhaps through a read error. CDR3 residues: CSAVDSGSRGF. CDR3 coding DNA: TGCAGCGCCGTCGACTCGGGGAGTCGTGGCTTT. The chain recombines TRBV29-1 with TRBJ1-1; D unresolved. Per germline, CDR1 SQVTM and CDR2 ANQGSEA. This CDR3 contains 11 residues.

The chain links TRBV7-8 to TRBJ2-2, with 9 bases aligning to TRBD1. The CDR3 extends over 15 amino acids. Unmatched junction bases numbered 1, after V lost 2 bases and J lost 3 bases. CDR1 and CDR2 (germline): SGHVS, FQNEAQ. The CDR3 bases are TGTGCCAGCAGCTTATGGACAGGGGACACCGGGGAGCTGTTTTTT. Residues: CASSLWTGDTGELFF.

This chain uses TRBV12-3 or TRBV12-4 with TRBJ2-1; 8 bases agree with TRBD2. The CDR3 is made up of 14 amino acids. V shed 3 bases and J 6 bases; nucleotides not matched to a gene: 4. CDR3: CASSLRGDPNEQFF. The CDR3 DNA sequence: TGTGCCAGCAGTTTGCGGGGGGATCCCAATGAGCAGTTCTTC.

In this sample, this clonotype turned up a few times. For the CDR3, the DNA is TGTGCCAGCAGCCCCTACCCTAGCACGCAGTATTTT. Its translation: CASSPYPSTQYF. V and J are TRBV7-2 and TRBJ2-3, with D possibly matching TRBD2 (5 bases). CDR1 is SGHTA and CDR2 is FQGNSA in the germline V gene. The CDR3 contains 12 residues. The V and J ends lost 5 bases and 9 bases respectively, with 12 bases between them.

This rearrangement joins TRBV5-5 to TRBJ1-2, with 7 bases fitting TRBD1. The CDR3 is made up of 15 amino acids. Germline CDR1 reads SGHKS; CDR2 reads YYEKEE (reference sequence). Losses at the gene ends were 4 bases for V and 4 bases for J; bases not matched to a gene: 10. CDR3 nucleotide sequence: TGTGCCAGCAGCCTCCGGGACAGCCGGACCTATGGCTACACCTTC. It encodes CASSLRDSRTYGYTF.

Ten or more counts support this clonotype. This sequence joins TRBV12-3 or TRBV12-4 and TRBJ2-7; 9 nucleotides align to TRBD1. The CDR3 is 12 amino acids. Losses at the gene ends were 7 bases for V and 7 bases for J; bases not matched to a gene: 5. The CDR3 loop is CASTDRGQEQYF. Written as DNA, the CDR3 is TGTGCCAGCACGGACAGGGGTCAGGAGCAGTACTTC.

The sample holds a few counts of this clonotype. J is TRBJ2-2 and V is TRBV3-2. TRBV3-2 is a recognized pseudogene. The CDR3 contains 14 residues. CDR3 nucleotides: TGTGCCAGCAGCCAAGATATCGGGACCGGGGAGCTGTTTTTT. Amino acids: CASSQDIGTGELFF.

The chain carries TRBV11-2 and TRBJ2-7; 8 bases fit TRBD2. CDR1 is SGHAT and CDR2 is FQNNGV in the germline V gene. The CDR3 length is 15 residues. Trimming at V came to 2 bases and at J to 3 bases, leaving 6 bases not matched to a gene. In nucleotides, the CDR3 is TGTGCCAGCAGCTTAAACGGGGGGGATTTCTACGAGCAGTACTTC. It encodes CASSLNGGDFYEQYF.

This rearrangement joins TRBV4-1 to TRBJ1-1; D is uncertain. The CDR3 is made up of 13 amino acids. Germline-derived CDR1 and CDR2 are MGHRA and YSYEKL. Deletions cut 1 base from V and 5 bases from J, with 8 bases between. The CDR3 DNA follows: TGCGCCAGCAGCCAAGCGTTGGGGACTGAAGCTTTCTTT. Translation gives CASSQALGTEAFF.

CDR3 bases: TGTGCCAGCAGCCCGGAGCACTGGCGGTCCGACGAGCAGTACTTC. This translates into CASSPEHWRSDEQYF. This rearrangement joins TRBV13 to TRBJ2-7; no clear D. In germline, CDR1 is PRHDT, CDR2 FYEKMQ (reference sequence). The CDR3 is made up of 15 amino acids. Trimming pared 5 bases from V and 5 bases from J, leaving 19 bases between.

This clonotype was counted between two and nine times. The chain uses TRBV9 and TRBJ2-1; 7 bases are shared with TRBD2. The CDR3 contains 16 residues. CDR1 is SGDLS, CDR2 YYNGEE, per germline. J lost 3 bases, V lost 0 bases, and 6 bases had no gene match. The CDR3 here is CASSVGAGRGYNEQFF. CDR3 coding DNA: TGTGCCAGCAGCGTAGGAGCGGGAAGGGGCTACAATGAGCAGTTCTTC.

This clonotype has a handful of counts. The V and J genes are TRBV5-1 and TRBJ2-7; 7 bases map to TRBD1. With 2 bases clipped from V and 0 bases from J, the junction kept 5 bases outside the gene matches. This CDR3 has 15 residues. Germline lookup yields CDR1 SGHRS and CDR2 YFSETQ. DNA for the CDR3: TGCGCCAGCAGCTTCGGGGACAGCTCCTCCTACGAGCAGTACTTC. It translates to CASSFGDSSSYEQYF.

This clonotype was counted a few times. CDR3 residues: CSGALGGRNTEAFF. CDR3 bases: TGCAGTGGCGCCCTGGGGGGCCGTAACACTGAAGCTTTCTTT. The rearrangement links TRBV20-1 to TRBJ1-1, with a tentative D call TRBD1 (6 bases). Between the trimmed V and J ends, which lost 7 bases and 2 bases, there was a span of 17 bases. Per germline, CDR1 DFQATT and CDR2 SNEGSKA (reference sequence). The CDR3 is 14 residues long.

In its sample, this clonotype was seen many times. The gene calls are TRBV6-5 and TRBJ1-4, with a possible D match to TRBD1 (5 bases). Germline V gives CDR1 MNHEY, CDR2 SVGAGI. The CDR3 spans 15 residues. Trimming left V 5 bases short and J 3 bases short, with 13 bases between. Here the CDR3 DNA reads TGTGCCAGCAGTACCTTGGGGGGATCTAATGAAAAACTGTTTTTT. Translation: CASSTLGGSNEKLFF.

This chain connects TRBV5-6 to TRBJ2-5; D may be TRBD1 (5 bases). Germline loops: CDR1 SGHDT, CDR2 YYEEEE. This CDR3 spans 15 amino acids. V gave up 2 bases and J gave up 3 bases, with 14 bases separating them. The CDR3 protein is CASSLSRTKKETQYF. CDR3 sequence (DNA): TGTGCCAGCAGCTTAAGTAGGACAAAGAAAGAGACCCAGTACTTC.